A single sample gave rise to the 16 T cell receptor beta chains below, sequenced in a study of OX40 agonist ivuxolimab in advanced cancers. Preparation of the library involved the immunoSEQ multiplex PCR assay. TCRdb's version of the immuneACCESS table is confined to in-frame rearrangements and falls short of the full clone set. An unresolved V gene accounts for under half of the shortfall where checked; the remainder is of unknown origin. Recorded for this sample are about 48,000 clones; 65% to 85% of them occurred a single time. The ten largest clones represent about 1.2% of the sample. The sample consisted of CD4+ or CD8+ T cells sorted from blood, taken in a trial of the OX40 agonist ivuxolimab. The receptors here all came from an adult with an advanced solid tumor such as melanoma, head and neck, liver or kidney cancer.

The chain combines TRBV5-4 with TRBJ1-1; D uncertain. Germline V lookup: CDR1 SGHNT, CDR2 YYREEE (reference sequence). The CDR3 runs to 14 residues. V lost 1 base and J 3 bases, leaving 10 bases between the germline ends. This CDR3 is CASSLRMGDTEAFF. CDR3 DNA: TGTGCCAGCAGCTTGCGTATGGGTGACACTGAAGCTTTCTTT.

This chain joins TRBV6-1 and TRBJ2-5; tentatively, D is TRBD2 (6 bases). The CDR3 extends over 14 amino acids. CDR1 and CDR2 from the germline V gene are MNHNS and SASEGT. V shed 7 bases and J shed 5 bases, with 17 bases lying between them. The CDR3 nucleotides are TGTGCCAGCACCGACGTGGAGGGTTTGGAGACCCAGTACTTC. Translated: CASTDVEGLETQYF.

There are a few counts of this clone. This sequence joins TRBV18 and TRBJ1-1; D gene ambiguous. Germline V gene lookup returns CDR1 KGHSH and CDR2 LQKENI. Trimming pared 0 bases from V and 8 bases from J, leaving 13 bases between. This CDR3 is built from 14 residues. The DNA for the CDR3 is TGTGCCAGCTCACCACCGGGCCGGGCTTGGGAAGCTTTCTTT. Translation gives CASSPPGRAWEAFF.

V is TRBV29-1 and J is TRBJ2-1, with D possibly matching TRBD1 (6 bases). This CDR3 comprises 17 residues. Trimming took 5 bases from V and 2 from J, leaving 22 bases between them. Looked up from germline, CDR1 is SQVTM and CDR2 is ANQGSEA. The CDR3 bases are TGCAGCGTTAATGGGATCCGTGAGGGACATACCTACAATGAGCAGTTCTTC. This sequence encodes CSVNGIREGHTYNEQFF.

The chain's CDR3 is CASSPYKVGLFF. The CDR3, as DNA: TGTGCCAGCAGCCCCTACAAGGTCGGACTGTTTTTT. This rearrangement joins TRBV9 to TRBJ1-4; D is uncertain. Germline V gene sequence: CDR1 SGDLS, CDR2 YYNGEE. V was cut by 4 bases and J by 13 bases, with 14 bases left in between. This CDR3 comprises 12 residues.

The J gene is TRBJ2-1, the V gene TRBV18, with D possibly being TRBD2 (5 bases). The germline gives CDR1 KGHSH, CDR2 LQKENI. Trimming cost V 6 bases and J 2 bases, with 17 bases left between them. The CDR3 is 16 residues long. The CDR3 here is CASSTRIGGTYNEQFF. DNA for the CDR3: TGTGCCAGCTCGACCAGAATTGGAGGTACCTACAATGAGCAGTTCTTC.

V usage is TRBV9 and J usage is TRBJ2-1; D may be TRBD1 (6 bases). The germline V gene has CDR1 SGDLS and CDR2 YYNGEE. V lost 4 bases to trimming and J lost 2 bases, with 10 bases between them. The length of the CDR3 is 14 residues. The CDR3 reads CASSFRDTYNEQFF. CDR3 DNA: TGTGCCAGCAGCTTTCGGGACACCTACAATGAGCAGTTCTTC.

The CDR3 spells CASSGRGRWSPLHF. The CDR3, as DNA: TGTGCCAGCAGTGGCCGTGGTAGGTGGTCACCCCTCCACTTT. The V call is TRBV2, the J call TRBJ1-6; no reliable D call. V shed 4 bases and J shed 10 bases, with 14 bases lying between them. This CDR3 contains 14 residues. The germline V gene has CDR1 SNHLY and CDR2 FYNNEI.

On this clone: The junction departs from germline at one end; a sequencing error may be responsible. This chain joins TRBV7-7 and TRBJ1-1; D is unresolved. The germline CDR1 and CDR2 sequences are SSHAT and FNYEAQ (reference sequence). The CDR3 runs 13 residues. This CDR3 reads CASSLDVNTEAFF. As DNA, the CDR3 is TGTGCTAGCAGCTTAGATGTTAACACTGAAGCTTTCTTT.

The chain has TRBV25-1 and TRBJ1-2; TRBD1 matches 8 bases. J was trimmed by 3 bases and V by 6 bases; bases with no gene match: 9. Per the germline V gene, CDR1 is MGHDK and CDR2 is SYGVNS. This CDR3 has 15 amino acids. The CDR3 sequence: CASSDRRGQDYGYTF. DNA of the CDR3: TGTGCCAGCAGCGACAGACGGGGACAGGACTATGGCTACACCTTC.

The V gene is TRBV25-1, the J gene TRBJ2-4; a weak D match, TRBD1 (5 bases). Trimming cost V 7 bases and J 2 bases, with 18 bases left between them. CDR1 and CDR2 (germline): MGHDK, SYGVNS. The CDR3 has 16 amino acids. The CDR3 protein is CASTLKGSRTKNIQYF. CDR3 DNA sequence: TGTGCCAGCACTCTTAAGGGGTCGAGGACCAAAAACATTCAGTACTTC. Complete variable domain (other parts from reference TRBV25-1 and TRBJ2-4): EADIYQTPRYLVIGTGKKITLECSQTMGHDKMYWYQQDPGMELHLIHYSYGVNSTEKGDLSSESTVSRIRTEHFPLTLESARPSHTSQYLCASTLKGSRTKNIQYFGAGTRLSVL.

The CDR3 loop is CASSIPDWPQHF. The CDR3 nucleotides read TGTGCCAGTAGTATTCCCGATTGGCCCCAGCATTTT. The J gene is TRBJ1-5, the V gene TRBV19, with no clear D. This CDR3 has 12 amino acids. Trimming shortened V by 3 bases and J by 9 bases, and 9 bases separated the two germline ends. Germline CDR1 and CDR2: LNHDA and SQIVND (reference sequence).

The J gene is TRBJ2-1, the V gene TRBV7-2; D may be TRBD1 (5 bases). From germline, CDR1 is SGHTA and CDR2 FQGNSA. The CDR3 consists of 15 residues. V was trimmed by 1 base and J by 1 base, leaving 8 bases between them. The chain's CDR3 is CASSLVSGSYNEQFF. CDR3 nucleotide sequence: TGTGCCAGCAGCTTAGTTTCAGGGTCCTACAATGAGCAGTTCTTC.

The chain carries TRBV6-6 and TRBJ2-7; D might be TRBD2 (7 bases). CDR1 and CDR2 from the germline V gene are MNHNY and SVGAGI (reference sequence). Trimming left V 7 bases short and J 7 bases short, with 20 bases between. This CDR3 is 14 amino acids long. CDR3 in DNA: TGTGCCAGCACTCCTGATTGGGGGGGCCGGGAGCAGTACTTC. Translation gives CASTPDWGGREQYF.

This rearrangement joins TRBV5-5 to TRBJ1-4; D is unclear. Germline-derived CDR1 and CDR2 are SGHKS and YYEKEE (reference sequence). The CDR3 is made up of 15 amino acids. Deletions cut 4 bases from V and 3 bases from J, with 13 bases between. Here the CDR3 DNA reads TGTGCCAGCAGCGCGGACCCCGGTCCTAATGAAAAACTGTTTTTT. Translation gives CASSADPGPNEKLFF.

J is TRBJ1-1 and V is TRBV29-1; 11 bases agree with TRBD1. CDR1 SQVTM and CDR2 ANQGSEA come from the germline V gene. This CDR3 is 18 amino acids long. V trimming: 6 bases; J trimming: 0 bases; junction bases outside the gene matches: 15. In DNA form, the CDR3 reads TGCAGCGTGACCCTTCCGGGACAGGGGGACCCCTTGAACACTGAAGCTTTCTTT. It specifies CSVTLPGQGDPLNTEAFF.